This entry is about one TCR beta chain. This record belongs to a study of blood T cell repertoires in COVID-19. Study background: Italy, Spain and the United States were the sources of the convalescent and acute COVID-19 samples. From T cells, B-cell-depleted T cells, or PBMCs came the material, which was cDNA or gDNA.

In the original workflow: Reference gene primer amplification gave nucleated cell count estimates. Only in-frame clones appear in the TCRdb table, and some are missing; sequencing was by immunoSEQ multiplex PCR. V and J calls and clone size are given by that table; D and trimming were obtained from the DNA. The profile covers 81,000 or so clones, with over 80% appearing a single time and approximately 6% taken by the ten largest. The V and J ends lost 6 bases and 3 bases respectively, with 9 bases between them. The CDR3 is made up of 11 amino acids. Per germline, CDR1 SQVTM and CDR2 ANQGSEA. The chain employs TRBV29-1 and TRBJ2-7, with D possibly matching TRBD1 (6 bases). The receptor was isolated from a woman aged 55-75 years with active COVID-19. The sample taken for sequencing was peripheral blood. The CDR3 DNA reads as TGCAGCGTCGGACAGAACTACGAGCAGTACTTC. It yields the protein CSVGQNYEQYF.